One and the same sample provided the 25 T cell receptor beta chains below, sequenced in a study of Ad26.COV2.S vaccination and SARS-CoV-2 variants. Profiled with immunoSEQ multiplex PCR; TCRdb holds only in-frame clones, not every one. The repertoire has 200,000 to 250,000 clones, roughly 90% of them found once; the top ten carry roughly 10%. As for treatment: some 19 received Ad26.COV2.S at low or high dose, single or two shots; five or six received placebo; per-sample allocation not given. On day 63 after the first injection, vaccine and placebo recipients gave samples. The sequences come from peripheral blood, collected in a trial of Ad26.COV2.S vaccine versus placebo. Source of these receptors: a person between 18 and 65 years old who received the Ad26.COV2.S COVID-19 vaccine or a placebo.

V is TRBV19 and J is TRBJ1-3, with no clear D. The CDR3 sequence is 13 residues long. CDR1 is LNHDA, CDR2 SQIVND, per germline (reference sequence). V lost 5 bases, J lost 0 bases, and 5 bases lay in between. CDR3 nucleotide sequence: TGTGCCAGTAGTGCCGACTCTGGAAACACCATATATTTT. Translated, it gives CASSADSGNTIYF.

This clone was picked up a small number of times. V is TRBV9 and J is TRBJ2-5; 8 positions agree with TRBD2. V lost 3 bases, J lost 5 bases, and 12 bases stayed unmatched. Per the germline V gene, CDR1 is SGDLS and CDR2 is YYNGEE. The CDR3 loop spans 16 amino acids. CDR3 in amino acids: CASSESHGRGAETQYF. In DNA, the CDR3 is TGTGCCAGCAGCGAGAGCCACGGGCGGGGGGCGGAGACCCAGTACTTC.

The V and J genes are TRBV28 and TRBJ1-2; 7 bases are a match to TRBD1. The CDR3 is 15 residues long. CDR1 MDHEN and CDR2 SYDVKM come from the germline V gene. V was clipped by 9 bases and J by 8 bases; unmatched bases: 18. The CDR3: CASSVPRDRVGGYTF. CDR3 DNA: TGTGCCAGTTCCGTCCCTCGCGACAGGGTGGGGGGCTACACCTTC.

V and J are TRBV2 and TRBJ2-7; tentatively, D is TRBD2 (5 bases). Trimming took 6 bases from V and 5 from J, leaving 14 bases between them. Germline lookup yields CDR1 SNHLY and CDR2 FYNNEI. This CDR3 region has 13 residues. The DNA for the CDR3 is TGTGCCAGCAGGTTGACTACGAACAACGAGCAGTACTTC. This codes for CASRLTTNNEQYF.

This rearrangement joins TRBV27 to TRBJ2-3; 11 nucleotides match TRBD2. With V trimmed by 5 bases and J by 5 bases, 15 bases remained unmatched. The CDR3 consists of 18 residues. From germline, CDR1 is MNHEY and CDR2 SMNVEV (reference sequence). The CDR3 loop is CASSPRLAGTTQLDTQYF. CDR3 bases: TGTGCCAGCAGTCCCCGACTAGCGGGGACGACTCAACTAGATACGCAGTATTTT.

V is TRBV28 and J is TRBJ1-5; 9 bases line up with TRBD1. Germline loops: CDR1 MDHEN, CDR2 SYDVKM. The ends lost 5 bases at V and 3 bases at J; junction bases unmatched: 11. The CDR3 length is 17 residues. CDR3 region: CASSLEEGQGSNQPQHF. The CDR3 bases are TGTGCCAGCAGTCTCGAGGAGGGACAGGGATCCAATCAGCCCCAGCATTTT.

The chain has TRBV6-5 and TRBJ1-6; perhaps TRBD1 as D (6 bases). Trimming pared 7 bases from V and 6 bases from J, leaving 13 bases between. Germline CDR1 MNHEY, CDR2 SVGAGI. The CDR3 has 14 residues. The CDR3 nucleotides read TGTGCCAGCAACCAACAGGGCGGTAATTCACCCCTCCACTTT. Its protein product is CASNQQGGNSPLHF.

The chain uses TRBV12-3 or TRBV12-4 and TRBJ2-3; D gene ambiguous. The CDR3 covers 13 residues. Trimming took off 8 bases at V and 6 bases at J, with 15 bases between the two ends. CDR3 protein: CASSAQNTDTQYF. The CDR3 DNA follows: TGTGCCAGCTCGGCTCAAAACACCGATACGCAGTATTTT.

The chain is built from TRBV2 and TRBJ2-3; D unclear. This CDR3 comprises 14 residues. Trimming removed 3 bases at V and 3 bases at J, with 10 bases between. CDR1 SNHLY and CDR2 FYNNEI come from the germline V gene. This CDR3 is CASSEGGTTDTQYF. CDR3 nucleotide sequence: TGTGCCAGCAGTGAGGGTGGCACAACAGATACGCAGTATTTT.

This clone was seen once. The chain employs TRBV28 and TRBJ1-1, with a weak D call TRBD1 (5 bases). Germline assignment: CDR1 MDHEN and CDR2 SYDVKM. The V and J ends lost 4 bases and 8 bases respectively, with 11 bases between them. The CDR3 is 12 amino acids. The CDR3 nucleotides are TGTGCCAGCAGTTCCCCCGCAGGGGAAGCTTTCTTT. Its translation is CASSSPAGEAFF.

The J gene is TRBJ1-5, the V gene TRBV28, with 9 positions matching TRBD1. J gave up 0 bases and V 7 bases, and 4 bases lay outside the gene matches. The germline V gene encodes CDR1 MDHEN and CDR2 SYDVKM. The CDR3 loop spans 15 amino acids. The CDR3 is CASKPGQGSNQPQHF. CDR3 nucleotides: TGTGCCAGCAAGCCGGGACAGGGTAGCAATCAGCCCCAGCATTTT.

The CDR3 DNA sequence: TGTGCCAGCAGTTTAAGCCCGCGAGATACGCAGTATTTT. This sequence encodes CASSLSPRDTQYF. The chain employs TRBV27 and TRBJ2-3, with unresolved D. The CDR3 covers 13 residues. Germline V CDR1 and CDR2: MNHEY, SMNVEV (reference sequence). The V and J ends lost 2 bases and 5 bases respectively, with 8 bases between them.

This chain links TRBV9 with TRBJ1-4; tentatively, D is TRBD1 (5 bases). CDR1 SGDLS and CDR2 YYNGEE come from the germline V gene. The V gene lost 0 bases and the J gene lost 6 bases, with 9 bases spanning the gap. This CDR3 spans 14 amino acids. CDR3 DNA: TGTGCCAGCAGCGTAGCTGGGGGGGATGAAAAACTGTTTTTT. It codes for CASSVAGGDEKLFF.

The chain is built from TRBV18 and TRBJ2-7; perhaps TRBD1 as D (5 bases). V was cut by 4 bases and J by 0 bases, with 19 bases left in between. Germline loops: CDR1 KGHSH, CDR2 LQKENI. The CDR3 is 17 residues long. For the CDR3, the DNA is TGTGCCAGCTCACAGCTCCCCGGACACCTTAGCTCCTACGAGCAGTACTTC. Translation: CASSQLPGHLSSYEQYF.

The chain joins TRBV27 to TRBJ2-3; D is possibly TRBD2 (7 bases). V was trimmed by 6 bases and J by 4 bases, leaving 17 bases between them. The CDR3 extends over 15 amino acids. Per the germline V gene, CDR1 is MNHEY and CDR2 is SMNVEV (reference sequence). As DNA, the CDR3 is TGTGCCAGCAGCGCGGGGGCGGGGGATGCAGATACGCAGTATTTT. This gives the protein CASSAGAGDADTQYF.

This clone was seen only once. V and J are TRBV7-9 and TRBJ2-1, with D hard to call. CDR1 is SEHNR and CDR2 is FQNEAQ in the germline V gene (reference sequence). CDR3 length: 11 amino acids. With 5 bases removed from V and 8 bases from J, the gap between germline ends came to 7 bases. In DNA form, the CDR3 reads TGTGCCAGCAGCCCTGATTATGAGCAGTTCTTC. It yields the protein CASSPDYEQFF.

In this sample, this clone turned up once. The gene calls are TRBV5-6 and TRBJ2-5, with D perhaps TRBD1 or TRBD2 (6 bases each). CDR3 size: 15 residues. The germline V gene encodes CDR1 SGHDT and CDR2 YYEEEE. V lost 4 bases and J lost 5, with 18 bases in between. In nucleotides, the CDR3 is TGTGCCAGCAGCCGGGGGAAGTGGCAGGGGGAGACCCAGTACTTC. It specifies CASSRGKWQGETQYF.

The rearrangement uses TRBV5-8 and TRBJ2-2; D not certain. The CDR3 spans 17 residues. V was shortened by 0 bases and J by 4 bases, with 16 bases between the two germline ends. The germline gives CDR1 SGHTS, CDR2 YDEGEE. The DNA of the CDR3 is TGTGCCAGCAGCTTGGAGGCCGCGTTCTTTAGCACCGGGGAGCTGTTTTTT. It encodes CASSLEAAFFSTGELFF.

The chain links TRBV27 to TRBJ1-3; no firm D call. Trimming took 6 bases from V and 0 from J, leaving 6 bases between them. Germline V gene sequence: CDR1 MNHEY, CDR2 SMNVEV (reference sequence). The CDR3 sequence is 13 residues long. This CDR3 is CASRASSGNTIYF. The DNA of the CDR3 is TGTGCCAGCAGAGCTTCCTCTGGAAACACCATATATTTT.

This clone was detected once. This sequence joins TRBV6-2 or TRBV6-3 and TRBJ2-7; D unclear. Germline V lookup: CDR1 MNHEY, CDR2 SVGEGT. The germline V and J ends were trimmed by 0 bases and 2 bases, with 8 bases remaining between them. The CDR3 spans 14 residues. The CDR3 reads CASSYSLVTYEQYF. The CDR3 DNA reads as TGTGCCAGCAGTTACTCTTTGGTTACCTACGAGCAGTACTTC.

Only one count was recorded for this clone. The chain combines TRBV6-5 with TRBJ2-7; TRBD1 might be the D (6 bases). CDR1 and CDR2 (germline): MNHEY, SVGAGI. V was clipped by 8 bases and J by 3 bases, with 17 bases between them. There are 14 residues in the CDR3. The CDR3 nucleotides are TGTGCCAGCCGGAGACAGGACAGTAACTACGAGCAGTACTTC. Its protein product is CASRRQDSNYEQYF.

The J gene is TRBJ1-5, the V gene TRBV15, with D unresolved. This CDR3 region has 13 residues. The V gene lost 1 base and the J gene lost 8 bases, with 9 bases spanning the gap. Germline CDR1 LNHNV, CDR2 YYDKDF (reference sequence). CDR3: CATSRALFEPQHF. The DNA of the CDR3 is TGTGCCACCAGCAGAGCACTCTTTGAGCCCCAGCATTTT. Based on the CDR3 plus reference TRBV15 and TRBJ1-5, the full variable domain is DAMVIQNPRYQVTQFGKPVTLSCSQTLNHNVMYWYQQKSSQAPKLLFHYYDKDFNNEADTPDNFQSRRPNTSFCFLDIRSPGLGDTAMYLCATSRALFEPQHFGDGTRLSIL.

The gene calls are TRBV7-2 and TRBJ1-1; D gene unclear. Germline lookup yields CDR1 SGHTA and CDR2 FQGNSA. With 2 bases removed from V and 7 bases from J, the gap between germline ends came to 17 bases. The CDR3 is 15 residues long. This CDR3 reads CASSLMAEGGREAFF. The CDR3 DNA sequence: TGTGCCAGCAGCTTAATGGCGGAGGGCGGACGTGAAGCTTTCTTT.

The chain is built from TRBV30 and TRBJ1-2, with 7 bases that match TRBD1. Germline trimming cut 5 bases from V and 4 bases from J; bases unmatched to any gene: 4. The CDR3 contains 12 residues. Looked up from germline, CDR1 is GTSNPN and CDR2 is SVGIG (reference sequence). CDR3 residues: CAWQQGSYGYTF. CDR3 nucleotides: TGTGCCTGGCAACAGGGGTCCTATGGCTACACCTTC. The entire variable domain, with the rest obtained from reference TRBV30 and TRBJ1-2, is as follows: SQTIHQWPATLVQPVGSPLSLECTVEGTSNPNLYWYRQAAGRGLQLLFYSVGIGQISSEVPQNLSASRPQDRQFILSSKKLLLSDSGFYLCAWQQGSYGYTFGSGTRLTVV.

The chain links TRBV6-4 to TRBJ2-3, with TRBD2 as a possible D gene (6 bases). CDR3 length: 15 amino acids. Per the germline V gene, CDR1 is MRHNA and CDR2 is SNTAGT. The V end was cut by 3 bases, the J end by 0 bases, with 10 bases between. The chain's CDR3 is CASSDQGLSTDTQYF. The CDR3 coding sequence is TGTGCCAGCAGTGATCAGGGACTTAGCACAGATACGCAGTATTTT.